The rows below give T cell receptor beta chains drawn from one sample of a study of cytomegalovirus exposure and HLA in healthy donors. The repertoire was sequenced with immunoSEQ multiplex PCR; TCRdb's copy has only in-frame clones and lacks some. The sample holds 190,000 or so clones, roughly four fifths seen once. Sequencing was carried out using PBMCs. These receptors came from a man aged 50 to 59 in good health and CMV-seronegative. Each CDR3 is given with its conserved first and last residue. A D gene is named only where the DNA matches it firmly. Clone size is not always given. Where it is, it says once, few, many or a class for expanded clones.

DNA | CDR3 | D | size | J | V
TGCGCCAGCAGCTTGGCGGCGGCGGGGCCGAACACCGGGGAGCTGTTTTTT | CASSLAAAGPNTGELFF | - | once | TRBJ2-2 | TRBV5-1
TGTGCCAGCAGCCAAGTGGCGAGGAGCTCCTACAATGAGCAGTTCTTC | CASSQVARSSYNEQFF | - | - | TRBJ2-1 | TRBV4-2
TGTGCCAGCAGTTTTGTTACAGGGGGCCAGCCCCAGCATTTT | CASSFVTGGQPQHF | TRBD1 | - | TRBJ1-5 | TRBV7-2
TGTGCCAGCAGTTCGAACAGAGCAGCTAATGAAAAACTGTTTTTT | CASSSNRAANEKLFF | - | few | TRBJ1-4 | TRBV2
TGTGCCAGCAGCCGCGGGACTAGCGGGAGGAGCTCCTACAATGAGCAGTTCTTC | CASSRGTSGRSSYNEQFF | TRBD2 | once | TRBJ2-1 | TRBV11-1
TGTGCCAGCAGCTTAGTAGCGGGAGGGGGAACGGGAGATACGCAGTATTTT | CASSLVAGGGTGDTQYF | TRBD2 | - | TRBJ2-3 | TRBV7-2
TGTGCCAGCTCCTCGGGATTCCAAGAGACCCAGTACTTC | CASSSGFQETQYF | - | - | TRBJ2-5 | TRBV18
TGTGCCAGCAGCTTTATGTCAGGGGCAGATCCCGAGCAGTTCTTC | CASSFMSGADPEQFF | - | - | TRBJ2-1 | TRBV7-9
TGTGCCAGCAGTAGAAGGGACAGGGCTTCTGGAAACACCATATATTTT | CASSRRDRASGNTIYF | TRBD1 | - | TRBJ1-3 | TRBV13
TGTGCCAGCATGGGACAGGGACGCGGGGAGCTGTTTTTT | CASMGQGRGELFF | TRBD1 | - | TRBJ2-2 | TRBV2
TGCGCCAGCAGTTGGCCAGGGGGGCCGAACACTGAAGCTTTCTTT | CASSWPGGPNTEAFF | TRBD1 | - | TRBJ1-1 | TRBV10-2
TGTGCCAGCACCTCGGACAGGGGTTACACTGAAGCTTTCTTT | CASTSDRGYTEAFF | TRBD1 | - | TRBJ1-1 | TRBV9
TGTGCCAGCAGCTATACAGCCACACTCACAGATACGCAGTATTTT | CASSYTATLTDTQYF | - | - | TRBJ2-3 | TRBV7-9
TGTGCCAGCAGCCCAGGGACTAGCGTTTACAATGAGCAGTTCTTC | CASSPGTSVYNEQFF | TRBD2 | few | TRBJ2-1 | TRBV7-3
TGTGCCAGCAGTTTATTTAGGGGGGAGACCCAGTACTTC | CASSLFRGETQYF | - | - | TRBJ2-5 | TRBV27
TGTGCCTGGAGCAAAGACAGATCCTTCCCTACCCCCTCTGGAAACACCATATATTTT | CAWSKDRSFPTPSGNTIYF | - | - | TRBJ1-3 | TRBV30
TGTGCCAGTAGTATAGCTTTACTAGCGGGATTAACCGGGGAGCTGTTTTTT | CASSIALLAGLTGELFF | TRBD2 | - | TRBJ2-2 | TRBV19
TGTGCCAGCAGCTCGAGTAGCGGGAGGTGGGAGACCCAGTACTTC | CASSSSSGRWETQYF | TRBD2 | - | TRBJ2-5 | TRBV7-2
TGTGCCAGTAGTATCAGGGGGTCCTACAATGAGCAGTTCTTC | CASSIRGSYNEQFF | TRBD1 | - | TRBJ2-1 | TRBV19
TGCAGCGTTGAATTGCAGGGTTGGCAAGAAAAACTGTTTTTT | CSVELQGWQEKLFF | - | - | TRBJ1-4 | TRBV29-1
TGTGCTAGCAGCGTCGGGACAGATGAGACCCAGTACTTC | CASSVGTDETQYF | TRBD1 | - | TRBJ2-5 | TRBV7-7
TGTGCCAGCAGCGTCCAGACAGAGTTGAACACTGAAGCTTTCTTT | CASSVQTELNTEAFF | - | - | TRBJ1-1 | TRBV5-5
TGTGCCACCAGGGAGACTAGCGGGACAGATACGCAGTATTTT | CATRETSGTDTQYF | TRBD2 | - | TRBJ2-3 | TRBV7-9
TGTGCCAGCATTTCGGGACTAGCGGGAAACGAGCAGTACTTC | CASISGLAGNEQYF | - | once | TRBJ2-7 | TRBV21-1
TGTGCCAGCAGCTTAGGTCCGGGACTAGCGGGGGGTAGGGCCGGGGAGCTGTTTTTT | CASSLGPGLAGGRAGELFF | TRBD2 | - | TRBJ2-2 | TRBV7-2
TGTGCCAGCAGTTCCCCGCGCCGACAGAACTCCTACGAGCAGTACTTC | CASSSPRRQNSYEQYF | - | - | TRBJ2-7 | TRBV6-5
TGTGCCAGTAAGGAGGTAGCGGACTACACCGGGGAGCTGTTTTTT | CASKEVADYTGELFF | - | - | TRBJ2-2 | TRBV19
TGTGCCAGCAGCCAACGCAGGGTCACGATGAACACTGAAGCTTTCTTT | CASSQRRVTMNTEAFF | - | few | TRBJ1-1 | TRBV14
TGTGCCAGCAGCTTACGAGCGTCCACAGATACGCAGTATTTT | CASSLRASTDTQYF | - | - | TRBJ2-3 | TRBV7-2
TGTTCCAGCAGCTTCTACGGCTCGGGGGAGAGGGACAATGAGCAGTTCTTC | CSSSFYGSGERDNEQFF | - | - | TRBJ2-1 | TRBV7-9
TGTGCCAGCAGCTCCCGGTTAGCCAAAAACATTCAGTACTTC | CASSSRLAKNIQYF | - | - | TRBJ2-4 | TRBV11-2
TGTGCCAGCAGCTCGGGGAGACTAGCGGGACTTCAAGAGACCCAGTACTTC | CASSSGRLAGLQETQYF | TRBD2 | - | TRBJ2-5 | TRBV7-3
TGCGCCAGCAGCCAAGGGACTAGCGGGAGGCCCACAGATACGCAGTATTTT | CASSQGTSGRPTDTQYF | TRBD2 | few | TRBJ2-3 | TRBV4-3
TGTGCCAGCAGTGAATGGTCTAGCGGGGTCTACGAGCAGTACTTC | CASSEWSSGVYEQYF | TRBD2 | - | TRBJ2-7 | TRBV6-1
TGTGCCAGCACCCCAGGCGGGGGCCCTACAGATACGCAGTATTTT | CASTPGGGPTDTQYF | - | - | TRBJ2-3 | TRBV7-3
TGTGCCAGCAGCTTGTGGGGCACGGAACCCCTCCACTTT | CASSLWGTEPLHF | - | - | TRBJ1-6 | TRBV5-6
TGTGCCATCAGTGATAGGCAGGGGAAATATGGCTACACCTTC | CAISDRQGKYGYTF | - | - | TRBJ1-2 | TRBV10-3
TGTGCCAGTAGTATGGTCGGGGGGCTAGCGGGGGGTAGAGGAGAGACCCAGTACTTC | CASSMVGGLAGGRGETQYF | TRBD2 | once | TRBJ2-5 | TRBV19
TGTGCCAGCAGCACCCGGACAGGGATAGGTGAAAAACTGTTTTTT | CASSTRTGIGEKLFF | TRBD1 | few | TRBJ1-4 | TRBV7-2
TGTGCCAGCAGCTTCAGGGGGAACTACGAGCAGTACTTC | CASSFRGNYEQYF | TRBD1 | - | TRBJ2-7 | TRBV11-2
TGTGCCAGCAGCTTAGACGAGCAGGCCGATCAGCCCCAGCATTTT | CASSLDEQADQPQHF | - | - | TRBJ1-5 | TRBV7-9
TGTGCCAGCAGTCGACAGGGCGCGAACACCGGGGAGCTGTTTTTT | CASSRQGANTGELFF | TRBD1 | - | TRBJ2-2 | TRBV6-5
TGTGCCAGCAGCTTAAGTAGCGGGGATCTCTACGAGCAGTACTTC | CASSLSSGDLYEQYF | TRBD2 | - | TRBJ2-7 | TRBV7-2
TGTGCCAGCAGCTTAGAAGGCAGGGCCACTAATGAAAAACTGTTTTTT | CASSLEGRATNEKLFF | - | - | TRBJ1-4 | TRBV7-8
TGTGCCAGCAGCCTAGAGCGCATCGCTGAAGCTTTCTTT | CASSLERIAEAFF | - | - | TRBJ1-1 | TRBV7-9
TGTTCCAGCAGCCCTCAGGGGGATGGCTACGAGCAGTACTTC | CSSSPQGDGYEQYF | TRBD1 | once | TRBJ2-7 | TRBV7-9
TGCGCCAGCAGCCCTTTCGGGAGGACCCAAGAGACCCAGTACTTC | CASSPFGRTQETQYF | TRBD2 | - | TRBJ2-5 | TRBV4-1
TGTGCCAGCAGCCACAACCCGTCCCACGAGCAGTACTTC | CASSHNPSHEQYF | - | - | TRBJ2-7 | TRBV9
TGTGCCAGCAGCCCCCAGTGGCCCGGCACAGATACGCAGTATTTT | CASSPQWPGTDTQYF | - | - | TRBJ2-3 | TRBV7-9